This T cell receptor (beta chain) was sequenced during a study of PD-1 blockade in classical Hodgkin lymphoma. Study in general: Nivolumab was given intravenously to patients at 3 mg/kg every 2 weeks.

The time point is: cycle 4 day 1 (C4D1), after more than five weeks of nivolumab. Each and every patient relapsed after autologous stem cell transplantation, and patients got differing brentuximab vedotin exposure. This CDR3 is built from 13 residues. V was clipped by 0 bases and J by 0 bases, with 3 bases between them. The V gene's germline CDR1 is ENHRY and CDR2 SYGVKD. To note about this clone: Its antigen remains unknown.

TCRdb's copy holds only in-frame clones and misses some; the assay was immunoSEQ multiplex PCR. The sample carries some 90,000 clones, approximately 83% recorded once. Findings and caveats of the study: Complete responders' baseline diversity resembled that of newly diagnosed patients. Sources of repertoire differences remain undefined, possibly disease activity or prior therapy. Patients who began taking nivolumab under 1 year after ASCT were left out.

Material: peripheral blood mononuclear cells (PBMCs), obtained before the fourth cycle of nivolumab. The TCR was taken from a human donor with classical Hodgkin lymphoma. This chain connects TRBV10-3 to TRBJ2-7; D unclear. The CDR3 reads CAISESSSYEQYF. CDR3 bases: TGTGCCATCAGTGAGTCCAGCTCCTACGAGCAGTACTTC.